Below are 22 T cell receptor beta chains sequenced from a single sample in a study of T cell responses to AZD1222 COVID-19 vaccine. Using immunoSEQ multiplex PCR, the repertoire was profiled, and TCRdb retains in-frame clones only, with some absent. The profile shows 150,000 to 200,000 clones, about 92% of them singletons. The sample consisted of peripheral blood, taken 28 days after the second AZD1222 dose. These receptors were collected from an adult who received the AZD1222 COVID-19 vaccine.

The J gene is TRBJ2-3, the V gene TRBV15, with 14 positions matching TRBD2. V was clipped by 5 bases and J by 4 bases; unmatched bases: 8. The CDR3 sequence is 17 residues long. From germline, CDR1 is LNHNV and CDR2 YYDKDF (reference sequence). The CDR3 sequence: CATSDRLAGGRADTQYF. In DNA form, the CDR3 reads TGTGCCACCAGCGACAGACTAGCGGGGGGGCGGGCAGATACGCAGTATTTT.

The V gene is TRBV5-1, the J gene TRBJ1-5; no clear D gene. Per the germline V gene, CDR1 is SGHRS and CDR2 is YFSETQ. V was pared by 1 base and J by 7 bases, with 9 bases between. The length of the CDR3 is 13 residues. CDR3 in DNA: TGCGCCAGCAGCTTGACTGGAGAACAGCCCCAGCATTTT. Amino acids: CASSLTGEQPQHF.

V usage is TRBV7-9 and J usage is TRBJ2-1; TRBD1 is a possible D gene (6 bases). From germline, CDR1 is SEHNR and CDR2 FQNEAQ (reference sequence). This CDR3 is 15 amino acids long. V gave up 6 bases and J gave up 4 bases, with 16 bases separating them. The CDR3 nucleotides are TGTGCCAGCAGGCGATACCAAGGACAGTACAATGAGCAGTTCTTC. Translation gives CASRRYQGQYNEQFF.

The J gene is TRBJ1-2, the V gene TRBV29-1, with a possible D match to TRBD1 (6 bases). The germline gives CDR1 SQVTM, CDR2 ANQGSEA. The CDR3 runs 12 residues. Trimming left V 7 bases short and J 6 bases short, with 15 bases between. CDR3 residues: CSAKGQRNGYTF. CDR3 bases: TGCAGCGCCAAAGGACAGCGGAATGGCTACACCTTC.

This CDR3 reads CASSNSGRTGVDEQFF. CDR3 DNA sequence: TGTGCCAGTAGTAACAGCGGGAGGACGGGAGTCGATGAGCAGTTCTTC. The chain joins TRBV19 to TRBJ2-1, with 9 bases matching TRBD2. CDR1 is LNHDA and CDR2 is SQIVND in the germline V gene (reference sequence). The CDR3 is made up of 16 amino acids. V lost 4 bases and J lost 8; bases outside the gene matches: 12.

CDR3 amino acids: CASSPSKIEAFF. CDR3 nucleotides: TGTGCCAGCAGCCCGTCGAAGATTGAAGCTTTCTTT. V and J are TRBV3-1 (or the pseudogene TRBV3-2) and TRBJ1-1, with D unresolved. Germline V gene lookup returns CDR1 LGHDT and CDR2 YNNKEL (reference sequence). V lost 4 bases and J lost 7, with 10 bases in between. This CDR3 is 12 amino acids long.

The J gene is TRBJ2-3, the V gene TRBV5-6; D is unresolved. The V gene lost 5 bases and the J gene lost 0 bases, with 13 bases spanning the gap. There are 15 residues in the CDR3. Looked up from germline, CDR1 is SGHDT and CDR2 is YYEEEE. This chain's CDR3 is CASSNWGTSTDTQYF. The CDR3 bases are TGTGCCAGCAGTAATTGGGGTACAAGCACAGATACGCAGTATTTT.

The genes are TRBV19 and TRBJ2-1; D is possibly TRBD1 or TRBD2 (6 bases each). The V gene lost 3 bases and the J gene lost 4 bases, with 16 bases spanning the gap. The CDR3 runs to 16 residues. Germline CDR1 LNHDA, CDR2 SQIVND (reference sequence). For the CDR3, the DNA is TGTGCCAGTAGTATGGTCAGCGGAGGGGGGTACAATGAGCAGTTCTTC. Translating it yields CASSMVSGGGYNEQFF.

The V gene is TRBV19, the J gene TRBJ1-4, with no clear D. Germline CDR1 and CDR2: LNHDA and SQIVND (reference sequence). The CDR3 is 13 amino acids. With 5 bases removed from V and 4 bases from J, the gap between germline ends came to 8 bases. The CDR3 nucleotides read TGTGCCAGTAGTTGGTCGATTAATGAAAAACTGTTTTTT. As protein: CASSWSINEKLFF.

The rearrangement joins TRBV5-5 to TRBJ1-2; D might be TRBD1 (6 bases). The CDR3 spans 14 residues. Trimming cost V 2 bases and J 2 bases, with 10 bases left between them. From germline, CDR1 is SGHKS and CDR2 YYEKEE (reference sequence). CDR3 bases: TGTGCCAGCAGCTTCCCTGGACAGAACTATGGCTACACCTTC. Protein product: CASSFPGQNYGYTF.

The rearrangement uses TRBV4-3 and TRBJ1-3; maybe TRBD1 (5 bases). The ends were cut back, 4 bases at V and 1 base at J, with 8 bases in the middle. The CDR3 length is 14 residues. The V gene's germline CDR1 is LGHNA and CDR2 YSLEER. The CDR3 DNA reads as TGCGCCAGCAGCCGTGGGGCTTCTGGAAACACCATATATTTT. Its protein product is CASSRGASGNTIYF.

This clone was picked up a small number of times. V gene TRBV6-2 or TRBV6-3 combines with J gene TRBJ1-6; D remains unclear. The CDR3 is made up of 13 amino acids. The germline V gene encodes CDR1 MNHEY and CDR2 SVGEGT. The germline V and J ends were trimmed by 0 bases and 7 bases, with 4 bases remaining between them. The CDR3 DNA is TGTGCCAGCAGTTACTCGGACAATTCACCCCTCCACTTT. Protein sequence: CASSYSDNSPLHF.

This chain joins TRBV5-8 and TRBJ2-2, with unresolved D. Germline-derived CDR1 and CDR2 are SGHTS and YDEGEE. The CDR3 loop spans 15 amino acids. The V end lost 1 base, the J end lost 0 bases, and 7 bases lay between the germline ends. The CDR3, as DNA: TGTGCCAGCAGCTTGTCTTATGCGAACACCGGGGAGCTGTTTTTT. This sequence encodes CASSLSYANTGELFF.

This chain uses TRBV2 with TRBJ1-6, with a tentative D call TRBD1 (5 bases). V was pared by 2 bases and J by 7 bases, with 12 bases between. This CDR3 spans 15 amino acids. Per the germline V gene, CDR1 is SNHLY and CDR2 is FYNNEI. The CDR3 region is CASSEQGRVNSPLHF. The CDR3 nucleotides read TGTGCCAGCAGTGAACAGGGCAGGGTCAATTCACCCCTCCACTTT.

The chain combines TRBV11-2 with TRBJ2-2, with 7 bases fitting TRBD2. The germline gives CDR1 SGHAT, CDR2 FQNNGV. Trimming at V came to 8 bases and at J to 1 base, leaving 4 bases not matched to a gene. CDR3 length equals 14 residues. DNA of the CDR3: TGTGCCAGCCGCCCTAGCGGGAACACCGGGGAGCTGTTTTTT. This sequence encodes CASRPSGNTGELFF.

The chain recombines TRBV19 with TRBJ2-7, with 7 positions matching TRBD2. The J segment lost 0 bases and the V segment lost 3 bases, leaving 2 bases of the junction unmatched. The CDR3 covers 14 residues. Germline CDR1 and CDR2: LNHDA and SQIVND (reference sequence). In DNA, the CDR3 is TGTGCCAGTAGTATTACGGGGGGCTCCTACGAGCAGTACTTC. Its translation: CASSITGGSYEQYF.

The chain recombines TRBV2 with TRBJ1-2; 10 bases match TRBD1. Germline CDR1 reads SNHLY; CDR2 reads FYNNEI. The junction had 12 bases not matched to a gene; V was cut back by 7 bases and J by 1 base. The CDR3 extends over 17 amino acids. The CDR3: CASTSRGTGVLNYGYTF. CDR3 nucleotide sequence: TGTGCCAGCACCTCCCGGGGGACAGGGGTGCTTAACTATGGCTACACCTTC.

The V call is TRBV2, the J call TRBJ1-3; D is unclear. V lost 2 bases to trimming and J lost 0 bases, with 8 bases between them. The CDR3 is made up of 15 amino acids. CDR1 and CDR2 (germline): SNHLY, FYNNEI. The CDR3 nucleotides read TGTGCCAGCAGTGAAAGCCGGGGCTCTGGAAACACCATATATTTT. Residues: CASSESRGSGNTIYF.

Here the CDR3 DNA reads TGTGCCAGCTCACCCCGTGGCGCGCGAGAGACCCAGTACTTC. Its protein is CASSPRGARETQYF. The chain links TRBV18 to TRBJ2-5; no firm D call. The CDR3 is 14 residues long. The germline V and J ends were trimmed by 3 bases and 4 bases, with 12 bases remaining between them. Germline CDR1 and CDR2: KGHSH and LQKENI.

The chain joins TRBV10-3 to TRBJ2-6; TRBD1 matches 7 bases. The V segment lost 11 bases and the J segment 5 bases; nucleotides outside the gene matches: 6. Per the germline V gene, CDR1 is ENHRY and CDR2 is SYGVKD. There are 13 residues in the CDR3. Here the CDR3 reads CAARGQRANVLTF. CDR3 coding DNA: TGTGCCGCCAGGGGACAGAGGGCCAACGTCCTGACTTTC.

The chain combines TRBV5-1 with TRBJ1-6; 10 bases map to TRBD1. The CDR3 runs to 15 residues. V lost 4 bases and J lost 7; bases outside the gene matches: 5. Looked up from germline, CDR1 is SGHRS and CDR2 is YFSETQ. The CDR3 sequence: CASSPGQGMNSPLHF. The CDR3 DNA is TGCGCCAGCAGCCCGGGACAGGGGATGAATTCACCCCTCCACTTT.

The chain carries TRBV6-2 or TRBV6-3 and TRBJ1-2, with D unclear. The CDR3 has 13 amino acids. V was shortened by 3 bases and J by 4 bases, with 9 bases between the two germline ends. Germline values: CDR1 MNHEY, CDR2 SVGEGT. CDR3 DNA sequence: TGTGCCAGCAGTTATCAACAGCCCTATGGCTACACCTTC. Its translation is CASSYQQPYGYTF.